These 24 T cell receptor beta chains came from one sample sequenced in a study of cytomegalovirus exposure and HLA in healthy donors. Amplification used 60 Vbeta primers and 13 Jbeta primers. TCRdb keeps only in-frame clones here, not all; method: immunoSEQ multiplex PCR. The repertoire holds over 75,000 clones, with about 79% as singletons. The sequencing sample was made of PBMCs. The receptors come from a male donor in good health and CMV-seropositive.

V gene TRBV20-1 combines with J gene TRBJ1-2, with D maybe TRBD1 (5 bases). The CDR3 contains 10 residues. Germline V lookup: CDR1 DFQATT, CDR2 SNEGSKA (reference sequence). DNA for the CDR3: TGCACCCCCTGGGGGGGTGGCTACACCTTC. This encodes CTPWGGGYTF.

In its sample, this clone was seen a few times. The rearrangement links TRBV15 to TRBJ1-5; 7 positions agree with TRBD1. J lost 4 bases, V lost 3 bases, and 3 bases had no gene match. The CDR3 length is 14 residues. Germline-derived CDR1 and CDR2 are LNHNV and YYDKDF (reference sequence). Here the CDR3 reads CATSRGQSNQPQHF. CDR3 bases: TGTGCCACCAGCAGGGGACAGTCAAATCAGCCCCAGCATTTT.

The rearrangement links TRBV5-1 to TRBJ1-6; the match to TRBD1 covers 8 bases. Trimming cost V 4 bases and J 7 bases; bases outside gene matches: 4. Germline V gene data show CDR1 as SGHRS and CDR2 as YFSETQ. The CDR3 is made up of 14 amino acids. DNA for the CDR3: TGCGCCAGCAGCCCGGACAGGGCAAATTCACCCCTCCACTTT. It specifies CASSPDRANSPLHF. Variable domain in full (rest from reference TRBV5-1 and TRBJ1-6): KAGVTQTPRYLIKTRGQQVTLSCSPISGHRSVSWYQQTPGQGLQFLFEYFSETQRNKGNFPGRFSGRQFSNSRSEMNVSTLELGDSALYLCASSPDRANSPLHFGNGTRLTVT.

V usage is TRBV5-4 and J usage is TRBJ2-5; D may be TRBD2 (5 bases). Germline CDR1 reads SGHNT; CDR2 reads YYREEE (reference sequence). This CDR3 region has 14 residues. V was trimmed by 0 bases and J by 3 bases, leaving 9 bases between them. The CDR3 DNA reads as TGTGCCAGCAGCTTGGGCTGGGAGAAAGAGACCCAGTACTTC. Translation: CASSLGWEKETQYF.

This clone was picked up one time. V usage is TRBV27 and J usage is TRBJ1-2, with a possible D match to TRBD1 (6 bases). The CDR3 covers 14 residues. V was cut by 3 bases and J by 5 bases, with 13 bases left in between. The germline CDR1 and CDR2 sequences are MNHEY and SMNVEV (reference sequence). The CDR3 protein is CASSFSLGGYGYTF. As DNA, the CDR3 is TGTGCCAGCAGTTTCTCCCTAGGGGGATATGGCTACACCTTC.

The V call is TRBV19, the J call TRBJ2-2, with D perhaps matching TRBD1 (5 bases). The CDR3 has 15 residues. V was shortened by 5 bases and J by 6 bases, with 16 bases between the two germline ends. CDR1 and CDR2 (germline): LNHDA, SQIVND (reference sequence). CDR3 bases: TGTGCCAGTAGTCCCCCGCAGGGTATGCCCGGGGAGCTGTTTTTT. Amino acids: CASSPPQGMPGELFF.

V and J are TRBV4-2 and TRBJ1-1, with D perhaps TRBD1 (5 bases). V lost 0 bases, J lost 11 bases, and 13 bases lay in between. The CDR3 is made up of 13 amino acids. Germline CDR1 is LGHNA and CDR2 is YNFKEQ. As DNA, the CDR3 is TGTGCCAGCAGCCAAGATGCAACCCCAGGGGCTTTCTTT. This gives the protein CASSQDATPGAFF.

This chain connects TRBV10-2 to TRBJ1-1, with D tentatively TRBD1 (5 bases). The germline CDR1 and CDR2 sequences are WSHSY and SAAADI. V lost 9 bases, J lost 0 bases, and 14 bases lay in between. The CDR3 loop spans 14 amino acids. The DNA of the CDR3 is TGCGCCAGTCGGGTTGGGGCGGTGAACACTGAAGCTTTCTTT. This codes for CASRVGAVNTEAFF.

The chain combines TRBV5-6 with TRBJ2-7; 7 positions agree with TRBD1. This CDR3 has 12 residues. Germline V gene sequence: CDR1 SGHDT, CDR2 YYEEEE. The V and J ends lost 4 bases and 6 bases, in that order; junction bases with no gene match: 4. The CDR3 here is CASSRDSLEQYF. The CDR3 nucleotides read TGTGCCAGCAGCCGGGACAGCCTCGAGCAGTACTTC. The full variable domain, with the rest looked up from reference TRBV5-6 and TRBJ2-7, is DAGVTQSPTHLIKTRGQQVTLRCSPKSGHDTVSWYQQALGQGPQFIFQYYEEEERQRGNFPDRFSGHQFPNYSSELNVNALLLGDSALYLCASSRDSLEQYFGPGTRLTVT.

The count of this clone is one. The chain combines TRBV5-1 with TRBJ2-7; D is unclear. The V gene lost 5 bases and the J gene lost 5 bases, with 8 bases spanning the gap. The germline V gene has CDR1 SGHRS and CDR2 YFSETQ. The CDR3 totals 11 residues. The CDR3 loop reads CASSSEDEQYF. The CDR3 nucleotides are TGCGCCAGCAGTTCAGAAGACGAGCAGTACTTC. Using reference TRBV5-1 and TRBJ2-7 for the parts outside the CDR3, the full variable domain is KAGVTQTPRYLIKTRGQQVTLSCSPISGHRSVSWYQQTPGQGLQFLFEYFSETQRNKGNFPGRFSGRQFSNSRSEMNVSTLELGDSALYLCASSSEDEQYFGPGTRLTVT.

V gene TRBV4-2 combines with J gene TRBJ1-4, with 9 nucleotides matching TRBD1. Trimming at V came to 4 bases and at J to 7 bases, leaving 7 bases not matched to a gene. The CDR3 covers 15 residues. The germline gives CDR1 LGHNA, CDR2 YNFKEQ. CDR3 loop: CASSRGQGLGEKLFF. CDR3 sequence (DNA): TGTGCCAGCAGCCGCGGACAGGGGCTGGGTGAAAAACTGTTTTTT.

This clone came up a few times. The sample holds other DNA sequences that translate to the same CDR3. The chain uses TRBV30 and TRBJ1-1, with a possible D match to TRBD1 (5 bases). Germline assignment: CDR1 GTSNPN and CDR2 SVGIG (reference sequence). V lost 0 bases, J lost 5 bases, and 7 bases lay in between. This CDR3 is built from 12 residues. In nucleotides, the CDR3 is TGTGCCTGGAGTGTAACAGGAACTGAAGCTTTCTTT. It is translated as CAWSVTGTEAFF.

This chain joins TRBV7-8 and TRBJ2-5; tentatively, D is TRBD1 (5 bases). V shed 2 bases and J shed 2 bases, with 6 bases lying between them. The CDR3 sequence is 13 residues long. The germline V gene has CDR1 SGHVS and CDR2 FQNEAQ. CDR3 DNA: TGTGCCAGCAGCTTAAGGGGTCAAGAGACCCAGTACTTC. Translating gives CASSLRGQETQYF.

This chain uses TRBV4-1 with TRBJ2-5, with TRBD2 matching over 7 bases. CDR3 length: 14 residues. Germline CDR1 reads MGHRA; CDR2 reads YSYEKL. The trim removed 4 bases at V and 5 bases at J, leaving 7 bases unmatched. The CDR3 region is CASSPLGGRETQYF. For the CDR3, the DNA is TGCGCCAGCAGCCCACTGGGGGGGAGGGAGACCCAGTACTTC.

This clone appeared a single time. The rearrangement joins TRBV7-2 to TRBJ1-1, with 9 bases identical to TRBD1. The germline gives CDR1 SGHTA, CDR2 FQGNSA. This CDR3 spans 13 amino acids. V trimming: 5 bases; J trimming: 10 bases; junction bases outside the gene matches: 8. The CDR3 bases are TGTGCCAGCAGCCTGGACAGGGGCAGTAGAGCTTTCTTT. Protein: CASSLDRGSRAFF.

A single count supports this clone. The J gene is TRBJ2-2, the V gene TRBV4-2, with TRBD1 matching 8 bases. The CDR3 runs to 18 residues. From germline, CDR1 is LGHNA and CDR2 YNFKEQ. Germline trimming cut 6 bases from V and 5 bases from J; bases unmatched to any gene: 17. CDR3 sequence reads: CASRQITMTGEQTGELFF. CDR3 sequence (DNA): TGTGCCAGCAGGCAAATCACCATGACAGGGGAACAGACCGGGGAGCTGTTTTTT.

The chain joins TRBV5-1 to TRBJ1-1; tentatively, D is TRBD1 (5 bases). The germline CDR1 and CDR2 sequences are SGHRS and YFSETQ. Trimming stripped 4 bases from V and 5 bases from J, with 12 bases between. The length of the CDR3 is 13 residues. The CDR3 here is CASSNTGGTEAFF. Written as DNA, the CDR3 is TGCGCCAGCAGCAATACAGGTGGAACTGAAGCTTTCTTT.

The chain carries TRBV7-6 and TRBJ1-4; no definite D call. The germline V and J ends were trimmed by 5 bases and 0 bases, with 13 bases remaining between them. The CDR3 totals 16 residues. CDR1 and CDR2 from the germline V gene are SGHVS and FNYEAQ. The CDR3 sequence: CASSIAPGSTNEKLFF. The CDR3 DNA follows: TGTGCCAGCAGCATCGCCCCTGGCTCAACTAATGAAAAACTGTTTTTT. Based on the CDR3 plus reference TRBV7-6 and TRBJ1-4, the full variable domain is GAGVSQSPRYKVTKRGQDVALRCDPISGHVSLYWYRQALGQGPEFLTYFNYEAQQDKSGLPNDRFSAERPEGSISTLTIQRTEQRDSAMYRCASSIAPGSTNEKLFFGSGTQLSVL.

This chain links TRBV18 with TRBJ2-2, with D possibly being TRBD1 (6 bases). CDR1 is KGHSH and CDR2 is LQKENI in the germline V gene. Trimming left V 6 bases short and J 3 bases short, with 14 bases between. There are 15 residues in the CDR3. The CDR3 loop is CASSPGTPDTGELFF. CDR3 DNA: TGTGCCAGCTCGCCCGGGACACCAGACACCGGGGAGCTGTTTTTT.

About this clone: Sequence at one end of the junction differs from germline and may be a read error. The chain joins TRBV7-7 to TRBJ2-5; TRBD1 matches 7 bases. The CDR3 consists of 14 residues. The germline gives CDR1 SSHAT, CDR2 FNYEAQ (reference sequence). Here the CDR3 reads CASSLGGRGETQYF. CDR3 DNA sequence: TGTGCTAGCAGCTTAGGAGGCAGGGGGGAGACCCAGTACTTC.

The chain joins TRBV9 to TRBJ2-1; 9 nucleotides agree with TRBD1. CDR3 length: 18 amino acids. V shed 5 bases, J shed 7 bases, and the junction held 19 bases outside the gene matches. The germline V gene has CDR1 SGDLS and CDR2 YYNGEE. This CDR3 is CASSLTYIRDRVWNEQFF. CDR3 sequence (DNA): TGTGCCAGCAGTCTTACTTATATACGGGACAGGGTCTGGAATGAGCAGTTCTTC.

The chain has TRBV5-6 and TRBJ2-2; D gene ambiguous. CDR1 SGHDT and CDR2 YYEEEE come from the germline V gene. This CDR3 is 13 amino acids long. V lost 4 bases to trimming and J lost 5 bases, with 9 bases between them. Here the CDR3 DNA reads TGTGCCAGCAGCCATCCGCTAACCGGGGAGCTGTTTTTT. Its protein product is CASSHPLTGELFF.

V usage is TRBV15 and J usage is TRBJ2-2; a weak D match, TRBD1 (5 bases). Germline lookup yields CDR1 LNHNV and CDR2 YYDKDF (reference sequence). Between the trimmed V and J ends, which lost 3 bases and 2 bases, there was a span of 13 bases. The CDR3 sequence is 16 residues long. CDR3 bases: TGTGCCACCAGCAGCAGAACAGGTTCAAACACCGGGGAGCTGTTTTTT. Its protein is CATSSRTGSNTGELFF. Filled out from reference TRBV15 and TRBJ2-2, the complete variable domain reads DAMVIQNPRYQVTQFGKPVTLSCSQTLNHNVMYWYQQKSSQAPKLLFHYYDKDFNNEADTPDNFQSRRPNTSFCFLDIRSPGLGDTAMYLCATSSRTGSNTGELFFGEGSRLTVL.

The chain carries TRBV7-2 and TRBJ1-3; D unclear. V lost 1 base and J 0 bases, leaving 7 bases between the germline ends. The CDR3 length is 15 residues. Germline V gene lookup returns CDR1 SGHTA and CDR2 FQGNSA. The CDR3 here is CASSLVVTSGNTIYF. The CDR3 nucleotides are TGTGCCAGCAGCTTAGTAGTCACCTCTGGAAACACCATATATTTT.